This entry is about one T cell receptor beta chain. A second PCR, run for about 7 to 11 cycles, used a sample-barcoded 5' primer plus a J-beta primer mix. TCRdb reprocessed the 5' RACE reads with MiXCR, giving one entry per CDR3 protein. This table has 600,000 to 1,000,000 distinct CDR3 sequences, roughly 50% appearing once. These data belong to a study of blood T cells in healthy people across ages. The V and J ends lost 0 bases and 6 bases respectively, with 10 bases between them. The CDR3 is 13 amino acids. Per germline, CDR1 SGDLS and CDR2 YYNGEE. The sample was blood. The sequence came from a man aged 25-45 years in good health. The chain combines TRBV9 with TRBJ2-7; D uncertain. Written as DNA, the CDR3 is TGTGCCAGCAGCGTAGAACCCGGGCGCGAGCAGTACTTC. Its protein is CASSVEPGREQYF.